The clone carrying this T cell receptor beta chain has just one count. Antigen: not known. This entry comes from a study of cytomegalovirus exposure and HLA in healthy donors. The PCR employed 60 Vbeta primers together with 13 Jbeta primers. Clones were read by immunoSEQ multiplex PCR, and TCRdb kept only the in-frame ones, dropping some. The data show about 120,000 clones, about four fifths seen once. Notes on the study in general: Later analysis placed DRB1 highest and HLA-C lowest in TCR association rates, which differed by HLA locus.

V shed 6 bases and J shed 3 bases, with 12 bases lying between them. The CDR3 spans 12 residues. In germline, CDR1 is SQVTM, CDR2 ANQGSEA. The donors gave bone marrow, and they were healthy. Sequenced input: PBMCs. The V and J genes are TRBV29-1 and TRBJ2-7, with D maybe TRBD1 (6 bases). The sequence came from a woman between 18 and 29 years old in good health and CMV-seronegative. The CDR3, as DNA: TGCAGCGTCGCGGCAGGGGACTACGAGCAGTACTTC. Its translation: CSVAAGDYEQYF.